These 30 T cell receptor beta chains were sequenced from one sample in a study of shared clonotypes between healthy human individuals. Data came from immunoSEQ multiplex PCR; TCRdb stores just in-frame clones and leaves some out. Among 2 million to 2.5 million clones listed, less than 95% were seen once. The specimen sequenced was naive CD4+ T cells from PBMCs. Noted subset: CD45RA+ positively selected. The source of these receptors is a man between 18 and 35 years old in good health. Some clones in this sample may be carry-over from other donors' samples.

The V gene is TRBV5-4, the J gene TRBJ2-2, with D perhaps given as TRBD1 or TRBD2 (5 bases each). The ends were cut back, 0 bases at V and 6 bases at J, with 12 bases in the middle. The CDR3 totals 15 residues. Germline lookup yields CDR1 SGHNT and CDR2 YYREEE (reference sequence). CDR3 sequence: CASSLAPGRAGELFF. CDR3 DNA sequence: TGTGCCAGCAGCTTGGCGCCGGGGCGCGCCGGGGAGCTGTTTTTT.

The rearrangement joins TRBV6-1 to TRBJ2-1, with D unclear. The ends were cut back, 9 bases at V and 7 bases at J, with 4 bases in the middle. From germline, CDR1 is MNHNS and CDR2 SASEGT. This CDR3 region has 9 residues. CDR3 loop: CASQNEQFF. The CDR3 coding sequence is TGTGCCAGTCAGAATGAGCAGTTCTTC.

The V call is TRBV30, the J call TRBJ2-5; no reliable D call. From germline, CDR1 is GTSNPN and CDR2 SVGIG (reference sequence). Between the trimmed V and J ends, which lost 5 bases and 2 bases, there was a span of 9 bases. CDR3 length: 12 residues. CDR3: CAWDVGQETQYF. The CDR3 DNA reads TGTGCCTGGGATGTAGGGCAAGAGACCCAGTACTTC.

The CDR3: CASSLALAANEKLFF. CDR3 sequence (DNA): TGTGCCAGCAGCTTAGCCTTGGCAGCGAATGAAAAACTGTTTTTT. The chain has TRBV7-9 and TRBJ1-4; D not resolved. With 0 bases removed from V and 5 bases from J, the gap between germline ends came to 10 bases. Germline-derived CDR1 and CDR2 are SEHNR and FQNEAQ (reference sequence). This CDR3 is built from 15 residues.

V and J are TRBV7-2 and TRBJ1-2; TRBD1 might be the D (5 bases). The CDR3 sequence is 12 residues long. Trimming stripped 7 bases from V and 4 bases from J, with 10 bases between. Germline V gene lookup returns CDR1 SGHTA and CDR2 FQGNSA. CDR3 in DNA: TGTGCCAGCAACGAGGGGCTCTATGGCTACACCTTC. This codes for CASNEGLYGYTF.

The chain joins TRBV19 to TRBJ1-3; the match to TRBD1 covers 7 bases. This CDR3 is 17 amino acids long. Germline V gene lookup returns CDR1 LNHDA and CDR2 SQIVND (reference sequence). With V trimmed by 6 bases and J by 0 bases, 11 bases remained unmatched. CDR3 loop: CASRHQGDWSSGNTIYF. CDR3 DNA sequence: TGTGCCAGTAGGCATCAGGGGGACTGGAGCTCTGGAAACACCATATATTTT.

The chain employs TRBV6-1 and TRBJ1-2; 7 bases align to TRBD1. Germline V gene lookup returns CDR1 MNHNS and CDR2 SASEGT. The CDR3 consists of 13 residues. With 4 bases clipped from V and 8 bases from J, the junction kept 7 bases outside the gene matches. This CDR3 is CASSVQGVDGYTF. In nucleotides, the CDR3 is TGTGCCAGCAGTGTTCAGGGGGTTGACGGCTACACCTTC.

This clone appeared once. The V call is TRBV7-3, the J call TRBJ1-6; no definite D call. This CDR3 contains 14 residues. Trimming stripped 1 base from V and 7 bases from J, with 8 bases between. The V gene's germline CDR1 is SGHTA and CDR2 FQGTGA. The CDR3 DNA sequence: TGTGCCAGCAGCTTAATCGGGAGCAATTCACCCCTCCACTTT. Residues: CASSLIGSNSPLHF.

The chain carries TRBV18 and TRBJ1-5; 8 bases map to TRBD1. The trim removed 3 bases at V and 0 bases at J, leaving 7 bases unmatched. CDR3 length: 17 amino acids. Germline lookup yields CDR1 KGHSH and CDR2 LQKENI. For the CDR3, the DNA is TGTGCCAGCTCACCCTCGACAGGGGCCTATAGCAATCAGCCCCAGCATTTT. Its protein is CASSPSTGAYSNQPQHF.

This chain joins TRBV5-4 and TRBJ2-7; D is undetermined. The V gene lost 0 bases and the J gene lost 3 bases, with 7 bases spanning the gap. The CDR3 contains 13 residues. The germline CDR1 and CDR2 sequences are SGHNT and YYREEE (reference sequence). DNA of the CDR3: TGTGCCAGCAGCTTGGACAACGGCTACGAGCAGTACTTC. This encodes CASSLDNGYEQYF.

About this clone itself: Other DNA sequences from this sample encode an identical CDR3 as well. The rearrangement links TRBV18 to TRBJ2-3; perhaps TRBD2 as D (5 bases). Looked up from germline, CDR1 is KGHSH and CDR2 is LQKENI. There are 15 residues in the CDR3. The ends were cut back, 1 base at V and 0 bases at J, with 8 bases in the middle. The chain's CDR3 is CASSPRTPSTDTQYF. CDR3 nucleotide sequence: TGTGCCAGCTCACCACGGACTCCAAGCACAGATACGCAGTATTTT. The full variable domain, in which reference TRBV18 and TRBJ2-3 provide the parts outside the CDR3, is NAGVMQNPRHLVRRRGQEARLRCSPMKGHSHVYWYRQLPEEGLKFMVYLQKENIIDESGMPKERFSAEFPKEGPSILRIQQVVRGDSAAYFCASSPRTPSTDTQYFGPGTRLTVL.

The chain joins TRBV7-8 to TRBJ2-2; possible D gene TRBD1, 7 bases. From germline, CDR1 is SGHVS and CDR2 FQNEAQ. With 0 bases removed from V and 5 bases from J, the gap between germline ends came to 13 bases. This CDR3 is 16 amino acids long. Here the CDR3 reads CASSLASGGKTGELFF. The CDR3 DNA reads as TGTGCCAGCAGCTTAGCGTCAGGGGGGAAGACCGGGGAGCTGTTTTTT.

The V and J genes are TRBV19 and TRBJ2-6; D uncertain. The CDR3 loop spans 14 amino acids. Germline V gene lookup returns CDR1 LNHDA and CDR2 SQIVND (reference sequence). The V end was cut by 6 bases, the J end by 0 bases, with 6 bases between. In DNA form, the CDR3 reads TGTGCCAGTAGCTTCGTCTCTGGGGCCAACGTCCTGACTTTC. It is translated as CASSFVSGANVLTF.

This chain joins TRBV28 and TRBJ1-6, with a tentative D call TRBD1 (5 bases). The CDR3 runs 14 residues. CDR1 and CDR2 from the germline V gene are MDHEN and SYDVKM. V was cut by 6 bases and J by 9 bases, with 15 bases left in between. CDR3 nucleotides: TGTGCCAGCAGCTCCGACAGTGAGCGTTCACCCCTCCACTTT. Translation gives CASSSDSERSPLHF.

The chain links TRBV4-3 to TRBJ1-5; 7 bases are shared with TRBD1. The CDR3 is made up of 14 amino acids. The J segment lost 6 bases and the V segment lost 0 bases, leaving 2 bases of the junction unmatched. The germline CDR1 and CDR2 sequences are LGHNA and YSLEER. As DNA, the CDR3 is TGCGCCAGCAGCCAAGACAGGGGGGTTCAGCCCCAGCATTTT. Protein sequence: CASSQDRGVQPQHF.

This chain connects TRBV27 to TRBJ2-5; 8 nucleotides match TRBD2. This CDR3 spans 16 amino acids. The trim removed 6 bases at V and 5 bases at J, leaving 14 bases unmatched. CDR1 is MNHEY and CDR2 is SMNVEV in the germline V gene (reference sequence). In DNA, the CDR3 is TGTGCCAGCAGGACCGCTAGCGGGCCCTTGGGGGAGACCCAGTACTTC. Amino acid sequence: CASRTASGPLGETQYF.

The CDR3 spells CASIRGGGQPQHF. The CDR3 DNA reads TGTGCCAGCATAAGAGGAGGGGGCCAGCCCCAGCATTTT. The J gene is TRBJ1-5, the V gene TRBV28, with 7 nucleotides matching TRBD1. CDR1 and CDR2 (germline): MDHEN, SYDVKM. The V segment lost 7 bases and the J segment 7 bases; nucleotides outside the gene matches: 7. This CDR3 region has 13 residues.

This chain joins TRBV5-1 and TRBJ2-6; D gene unclear. This CDR3 comprises 15 residues. The V and J ends lost 3 bases and 2 bases respectively, with 9 bases between them. The V gene's germline CDR1 is SGHRS and CDR2 YFSETQ. The CDR3 reads CASSSSYPGANVLTF. In DNA form, the CDR3 reads TGCGCCAGCAGCTCCTCATATCCTGGGGCCAACGTCCTGACTTTC. Based on the CDR3 plus reference TRBV5-1 and TRBJ2-6, the full variable domain is KAGVTQTPRYLIKTRGQQVTLSCSPISGHRSVSWYQQTPGQGLQFLFEYFSETQRNKGNFPGRFSGRQFSNSRSEMNVSTLELGDSALYLCASSSSYPGANVLTFGAGSRLTVL.

About this clone: The sample carries other DNA sequences with the same CDR3. V usage is TRBV9 and J usage is TRBJ1-2; 7 positions agree with TRBD1. This CDR3 comprises 13 residues. V gave up 0 bases and J gave up 8 bases; unmatched junction bases: 4. From germline, CDR1 is SGDLS and CDR2 YYNGEE. This chain's CDR3 is CASSVGQGGGYTF. The CDR3 bases are TGTGCCAGCAGCGTAGGCCAGGGGGGCGGCTACACCTTC.

The V call is TRBV6-4, the J call TRBJ1-1; TRBD1 matches 9 bases. Trimming took 0 bases from V and 4 from J; bases not matched to a gene: 3. The germline V gene has CDR1 MRHNA and CDR2 SNTAGT. This CDR3 has 15 residues. The CDR3, as DNA: TGTGCCAGCAGTGACTCGACAGGGGGTAGCACTGAAGCTTTCTTT. This sequence encodes CASSDSTGGSTEAFF.

This chain uses TRBV7-3 with TRBJ1-5; D is undetermined. The V gene lost 5 bases and the J gene lost 1 base, with 21 bases spanning the gap. CDR3 length: 18 amino acids. Germline values: CDR1 SGHTA, CDR2 FQGTGA. The CDR3 nucleotides read TGTGCCAGCAGCATTACCCGACAAGGCATGAGGAGCAATCAGCCCCAGCATTTT. Translation: CASSITRQGMRSNQPQHF.

The J gene is TRBJ1-4, the V gene TRBV19, with 7 bases lining up with TRBD1. Germline CDR1 is LNHDA and CDR2 is SQIVND (reference sequence). This CDR3 comprises 15 residues. With 5 bases clipped from V and 2 bases from J, the junction kept 5 bases outside the gene matches. CDR3 nucleotides: TGTGCCAGTAGTGTCCCGGGACAGACTAATGAAAAACTGTTTTTT. Residues: CASSVPGQTNEKLFF.

The CDR3 coding sequence is TGTGCCAGCAGCCCCGGGACTAGCGGGAGGAACAACGAGCAGTACTTC. Its protein is CASSPGTSGRNNEQYF. The chain has TRBV5-4 and TRBJ2-7; 15 bases agree with TRBD2. Trimming cost V 4 bases and J 5 bases; bases outside gene matches: 7. Germline V lookup: CDR1 SGHNT, CDR2 YYREEE (reference sequence). This CDR3 has 16 amino acids.

Details on this clone: The same CDR3 arises from other DNA sequences in this sample as well. The rearrangement uses TRBV28 and TRBJ1-1; TRBD1 matches at 8 bases. CDR1 is MDHEN and CDR2 is SYDVKM in the germline V gene. J gave up 1 base and V 5 bases, and 3 bases lay outside the gene matches. This CDR3 contains 14 residues. The CDR3 spells CASSLTGGNTEAFF. The DNA of the CDR3 is TGTGCCAGCAGTCTAACAGGGGGGAACACTGAAGCTTTCTTT. The entire variable domain, with the rest obtained from reference TRBV28 and TRBJ1-1, is as follows: DVKVTQSSRYLVKRTGEKVFLECVQDMDHENMFWYRQDPGLGLRLIYFSYDVKMKEKGDIPEGYSVSREKKERFSLILESASTNQTSMYLCASSLTGGNTEAFFGQGTRLTVV.

The chain uses TRBV11-2 and TRBJ1-5; D is unclear. The V end was cut by 2 bases, the J end by 3 bases, with 8 bases between. This CDR3 region has 14 residues. Germline V lookup: CDR1 SGHAT, CDR2 FQNNGV. For the CDR3, the DNA is TGTGCCAGCAGCTTACTAGGGCCCAATCAGCCCCAGCATTTT. Translated, it gives CASSLLGPNQPQHF.

V is TRBV7-8 and J is TRBJ2-3; the D gene is possibly TRBD1 (5 bases). Looked up from germline, CDR1 is SGHVS and CDR2 is FQNEAQ. There are 16 residues in the CDR3. V dropped 5 bases and J dropped 1 base, with 16 bases sitting between them. The CDR3 sequence: CASSAHRLRRTDTQYF. The CDR3 region has the DNA TGTGCCAGCAGCGCCCACAGGTTACGCCGCACAGATACGCAGTATTTT. Filled out from reference TRBV7-8 and TRBJ2-3, the complete variable domain reads GAGVSQSPRYKVAKRGQDVALRCDPISGHVSLFWYQQALGQGPEFLTYFQNEAQLDKSGLPSDRFFAERPEGSVSTLKIQRTQQEDSAVYLCASSAHRLRRTDTQYFGPGTRLTVL.

This clone was seen only a few times. The rearrangement links TRBV7-8 to TRBJ1-5, with D maybe TRBD1 (5 bases). V shed 0 bases and J shed 0 bases, with 6 bases lying between them. The length of the CDR3 is 15 residues. Germline CDR1 is SGHVS and CDR2 is FQNEAQ. CDR3 in amino acids: CASSLARDSNQPQHF. The CDR3, as DNA: TGTGCCAGCAGCTTAGCCAGGGATAGCAATCAGCCCCAGCATTTT.

In this sample, this clone turned up once. The chain links TRBV28 to TRBJ1-1; unclear D gene. Germline CDR1 reads MDHEN; CDR2 reads SYDVKM. The CDR3 spans 13 residues. V shed 5 bases and J shed 5 bases, with 12 bases lying between them. The chain's CDR3 is CASSADAPTEAFF. The CDR3 nucleotides read TGTGCCAGCAGTGCCGACGCCCCAACTGAAGCTTTCTTT. Based on the CDR3 plus reference TRBV28 and TRBJ1-1, the full variable domain is DVKVTQSSRYLVKRTGEKVFLECVQDMDHENMFWYRQDPGLGLRLIYFSYDVKMKEKGDIPEGYSVSREKKERFSLILESASTNQTSMYLCASSADAPTEAFFGQGTRLTVV.

This sequence joins TRBV5-6 and TRBJ1-2; D remains ambiguous. Germline CDR1 SGHDT, CDR2 YYEEEE. There are 12 residues in the CDR3. V dropped 7 bases and J dropped 0 bases, with 7 bases sitting between them. The CDR3 region is CASSRTNYGYTF. DNA for the CDR3: TGTGCCAGCTCCAGGACTAACTATGGCTACACCTTC.

This clone was observed a single time. The chain recombines TRBV10-2 with TRBJ2-5; perhaps TRBD2 as D (6 bases). There are 13 residues in the CDR3. V lost 5 bases and J lost 1, with 8 bases in between. In germline, CDR1 is WSHSY, CDR2 SAAADI. The CDR3 here is CASSSSGQETQYF. The CDR3 DNA sequence: TGCGCCAGCAGTAGTAGCGGCCAAGAGACCCAGTACTTC.